The T cell receptor beta chain under discussion was sequenced for a study of cytomegalovirus exposure and HLA in healthy donors. The CDR3 is made up of 15 amino acids. CDR1 SGHDT and CDR2 YYEEEE come from the germline V gene. V shed 1 base and J shed 0 bases, with 10 bases lying between them. A word on this clone: The antigen remains undetermined.

Study outcomes and limitations: Within the data, a cluster of highly shared sequence variants was likely a sequencing artifact. An ancestry cluster, one associated with Asian ancestry, reportedly showed fewer N-insertions than the roughly 610-donor mean in a later analysis.

It was with 60 Vbeta and 13 Jbeta primers that the PCR ran. In the authors' workflow: In a later analysis, of 79 million or so unique beta chains, about 12 million appeared in at least two donors. Only in-frame clones appear in the TCRdb table, and some are missing; sequencing was by immunoSEQ multiplex PCR. From that table come the V and J calls and clone size; the DNA was used to work out D and trimming. The sample holds 110,000 or so clones, over 65% seen once. When sampled, the donors appeared nominally healthy, though they likely had unrecorded immune exposures. V is TRBV5-6 and J is TRBJ1-1; TRBD1 might be the D (5 bases). The specimen sequenced was PBMCs. This sequence was found in a woman aged 18-29 years in good health and CMV-seronegative. The CDR3: CASSLMRGVNTEAFF. The DNA of the CDR3 is TGTGCCAGCAGCTTGATGCGGGGGGTGAACACTGAAGCTTTCTTT.